One and the same sample provided the 12 T cell receptor beta chains below, sequenced in a study of technical replicates of blood from a few donors. Repertoires were generated with immunoSEQ multiplex PCR, while TCRdb's copy carries only in-frame clones and drops some. The data show about 88,000 clones, just under 95% seen once. Sequencing was carried out using T cells isolated from PBMCs. The receptors were sampled from a human donor in good health.

CDR3 residues: CASSPLSGSGTSVYNEQFF. DNA of the CDR3: TGTGCCAGCAGTCCCCTATCTGGGAGCGGGACTAGCGTCTACAATGAGCAGTTCTTC. J is TRBJ2-1 and V is TRBV28; 10 bases match TRBD2. Germline V gene lookup returns CDR1 MDHEN and CDR2 SYDVKM. This CDR3 region has 19 residues. J gave up 3 bases and V 5 bases, and 16 bases lay outside the gene matches.

The chain combines TRBV2 with TRBJ2-7; 9 positions match TRBD2. Germline V CDR1 and CDR2: SNHLY, FYNNEI. The CDR3 consists of 13 residues. V was clipped by 6 bases and J by 5 bases; unmatched bases: 5. The CDR3 reads CASRVTSGNEQYF. The CDR3 region has the DNA TGTGCCAGCAGAGTGACTAGCGGAAACGAGCAGTACTTC.

This chain connects TRBV7-2 to TRBJ2-1; 7 bases match TRBD1. Germline values: CDR1 SGHTA, CDR2 FQGNSA. The V segment lost 0 bases and the J segment 11 bases; nucleotides outside the gene matches: 4. CDR3 length: 13 amino acids. CDR3 in amino acids: CASSLAWGQKQFF. The CDR3 coding sequence is TGTGCCAGCAGCTTAGCGTGGGGACAGAAGCAGTTCTTC.

The chain has TRBV11-2 and TRBJ2-7; a weak D match, TRBD2 (5 bases). With 5 bases removed from V and 2 bases from J, the gap between germline ends came to 16 bases. The CDR3 runs to 15 residues. Germline values: CDR1 SGHAT, CDR2 FQNNGV. Here the CDR3 DNA reads TGTGCCAGCAGCCCCCCTGGGAGCGCCGCCTACGAGCAGTACTTC. This encodes CASSPPGSAAYEQYF.

V and J are TRBV7-9 and TRBJ2-3, with 8 bases fitting TRBD2. The CDR3 spans 14 residues. Looked up from germline, CDR1 is SEHNR and CDR2 is FQNEAQ (reference sequence). The junction had 1 base not matched to a gene; V was cut back by 3 bases and J by 2 bases. The CDR3 loop reads CASSFSGITDTQYF. The CDR3 nucleotides are TGTGCCAGCAGCTTTAGCGGGATCACAGATACGCAGTATTTT.

The chain links TRBV5-1 to TRBJ2-7, with 9 bases identical to TRBD1. The V and J ends lost 0 bases and 5 bases, in that order; junction bases with no gene match: 12. CDR1 and CDR2 from the germline V gene are SGHRS and YFSETQ. The CDR3 totals 17 residues. CDR3 coding DNA: TGCGCCAGCAGCTTGGGGGAACCGGGACAGGGCATCCACGAGCAGTACTTC. The encoded protein is CASSLGEPGQGIHEQYF.

J is TRBJ1-1 and V is TRBV13, with D perhaps matching TRBD1 (6 bases). CDR3 length: 14 residues. Germline lookup yields CDR1 PRHDT and CDR2 FYEKMQ (reference sequence). V lost 4 bases and J lost 8, with 17 bases in between. The CDR3 bases are TGTGCCAGCAGCTCTGCGCCGGGACAACTCGAAGCTTTCTTT. This translates into CASSSAPGQLEAFF.

As for this clone: At one end the junction does not follow the germline gene, possibly because of a read error. V gene TRBV7-7 combines with J gene TRBJ2-7, with D possibly matching TRBD1 (6 bases). The CDR3 runs to 15 residues. Germline assignment: CDR1 SSHAT and CDR2 FNYEAQ (reference sequence). The CDR3 reads CASSLGSGTHYEQYF. As DNA, the CDR3 is TGTGCTAGCAGCTTGGGATCCGGGACACACTACGAGCAGTACTTC.

The CDR3 nucleotides read TGCGCCAGCAGCCAAGGTGGGCGGGGAGCCTCCTACAATGAGCAGTTCTTC. The encoded protein is CASSQGGRGASYNEQFF. The chain employs TRBV4-1 and TRBJ2-1; D might be TRBD2 (6 bases). CDR3 length: 17 amino acids. CDR1 is MGHRA, CDR2 YSYEKL, per germline. V lost 1 base and J 0 bases, leaving 13 bases between the germline ends.

V is TRBV28 and J is TRBJ1-1, with D hard to call. This CDR3 spans 15 amino acids. Between the trimmed V and J ends, which lost 7 bases and 1 base, there was a span of 16 bases. Germline CDR1 MDHEN, CDR2 SYDVKM. The chain's CDR3 is CASKTGSAQNTEAFF. For the CDR3, the DNA is TGTGCCAGCAAAACCGGGTCTGCCCAGAACACTGAAGCTTTCTTT.

The chain is built from TRBV18 and TRBJ2-3; 9 bases are a match to TRBD1. The trim removed 2 bases at V and 3 bases at J, leaving 6 bases unmatched. Germline values: CDR1 KGHSH, CDR2 LQKENI. The CDR3 runs to 16 residues. The CDR3 reads CASSPVSGQGTDTQYF. CDR3 DNA sequence: TGTGCCAGCTCACCAGTTTCGGGACAGGGAACAGATACGCAGTATTTT.

The chain combines TRBV5-6 with TRBJ1-4; maybe TRBD1 (6 bases). CDR1 and CDR2 (germline): SGHDT, YYEEEE. The CDR3 length is 13 residues. The V and J ends lost 0 bases and 7 bases respectively, with 7 bases between them. The CDR3 DNA follows: TGTGCCAGCAGCTTGGACAGGGCTGAAAAACTGTTTTTT. This codes for CASSLDRAEKLFF. Looking up the rest from reference TRBV5-6 and TRBJ1-4 gives the full variable domain: DAGVTQSPTHLIKTRGQQVTLRCSPKSGHDTVSWYQQALGQGPQFIFQYYEEEERQRGNFPDRFSGHQFPNYSSELNVNALLLGDSALYLCASSLDRAEKLFFGSGTQLSVL.